This T cell receptor (beta chain) was profiled in a study of blood T cells in healthy people across ages. Primed by a sample-barcoded 5' primer and a J-beta primer mix, a second PCR proceeded for about 6 to 12 cycles. Each CDR3 protein is one row after TCRdb ran MiXCR on the 5' RACE reads. Of 600,000 to 800,000 distinct CDR3 sequences detected, approximately 52% appear once; the ten largest clones hold approximately 13%. This CDR3 has 14 amino acids. CDR1 is MNHEY and CDR2 is SMNVEV in the germline V gene (reference sequence). The origin of this receptor is a woman aged 80 or over in good health. The V gene is TRBV27, the J gene TRBJ2-5; 7 positions agree with TRBD1. The end of the DNA fits TRBJ2-7 better, so the J call may be wrong. The sequencing input was blood. The CDR3 DNA reads as TGTGCCAGCAGTTTAGCCCACAGGGGTAACGAGCAGTACTTC. Protein product: CASSLAHRGNEQYF.